This T cell receptor (beta chain) stems from a study of blood T cell repertoires in COVID-19. Study details: Some COVID-19 samples were acute and others convalescent; all came from the United States, Italy and Spain.

In the authors' methods: For nucleated cells, counts were estimated from reference gene primer amplification. Generated by immunoSEQ multiplex PCR, the TCRdb table keeps only in-frame clones and is missing some. The V and J calls and clone size were taken over from that table, and D and trimming were inferred from the DNA. The repertoire holds about 130,000 clones, about 74% seen once, with approximately 5.7% in the top ten. The germline V and J ends were trimmed by 5 bases and 5 bases, with 10 bases remaining between them. The CDR3 has 13 amino acids. This receptor was identified in a man in his fifties or sixties with acute or convalescent COVID-19. J is TRBJ1-5 and V is TRBV12-3 or TRBV12-4; unclear D gene. Material: peripheral blood. The CDR3 loop reads CASSLRRDQPQHF. The CDR3 DNA follows: TGTGCCAGCAGTCTGAGGCGGGATCAGCCCCAGCATTTT.